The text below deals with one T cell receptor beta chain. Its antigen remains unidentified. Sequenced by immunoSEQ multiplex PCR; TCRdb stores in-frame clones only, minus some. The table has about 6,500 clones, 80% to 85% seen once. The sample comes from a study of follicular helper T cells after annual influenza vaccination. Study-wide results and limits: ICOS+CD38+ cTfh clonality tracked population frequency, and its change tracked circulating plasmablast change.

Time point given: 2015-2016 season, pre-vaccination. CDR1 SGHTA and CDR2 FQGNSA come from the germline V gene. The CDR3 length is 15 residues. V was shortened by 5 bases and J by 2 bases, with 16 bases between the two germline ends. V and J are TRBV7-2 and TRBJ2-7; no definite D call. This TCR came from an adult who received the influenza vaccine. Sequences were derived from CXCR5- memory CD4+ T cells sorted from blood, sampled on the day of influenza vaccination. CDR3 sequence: CASSPAWSRTYEQYF. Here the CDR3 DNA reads TGTGCCAGCAGCCCCGCTTGGTCAAGGACCTACGAGCAGTACTTC.